These 4 T cell receptor beta chains were sequenced from one sample in a study of Ad26.COV2.S vaccination and SARS-CoV-2 variants. Profiling relied on immunoSEQ multiplex PCR, and the TCRdb table lists in-frame clones only, not all of them. In the table there are some 250,000 clones, 88% of which are singletons. Treatment specified: about 20 received Ad26.COV2.S at low or high dose, single or two shots; roughly five received placebo; per-sample allocation not given. The samples date from day 63 after the first vaccine or placebo injection. This specimen consisted of peripheral blood, obtained in a trial of Ad26.COV2.S vaccine versus placebo. All receptors come from a person between 18 and 59 years old who received the Ad26.COV2.S COVID-19 vaccine or a placebo.

The sample holds one count of this clone. The chain joins TRBV7-8 to TRBJ1-3; D gene unclear. This CDR3 is 14 amino acids long. V gave up 9 bases and J gave up 0 bases, with 12 bases separating them. Germline assignment: CDR1 SGHVS and CDR2 FQNEAQ. The CDR3 loop is CASSPGYSGNTIYF. CDR3 nucleotides: TGTGCCAGTTCTCCGGGGTACTCTGGAAACACCATATATTTT.

This chain joins TRBV5-4 and TRBJ1-1; 12 positions match TRBD1. The V gene end was trimmed by 5 bases and the J gene end by 3 bases; junction bases not matched to a gene: 2. Germline V CDR1 and CDR2: SGHNT, YYREEE (reference sequence). This CDR3 region has 14 residues. The CDR3 DNA reads TGTGCCAGCAGTCGGGACAGGGGGCACACTGAAGCTTTCTTT. This encodes CASSRDRGHTEAFF.

The rearrangement joins TRBV7-8 to TRBJ1-1; maybe TRBD1 (5 bases). The length of the CDR3 is 14 residues. Looked up from germline, CDR1 is SGHVS and CDR2 is FQNEAQ. The V gene lost 0 bases and the J gene lost 3 bases, with 8 bases spanning the gap. CDR3 loop: CASSLARGYTEAFF. The CDR3 nucleotides are TGTGCCAGCAGCTTAGCCCGGGGGTACACTGAAGCTTTCTTT. The variable domain in full, completed from reference TRBV7-8 and TRBJ1-1, reads GAGVSQSPRYKVAKRGQDVALRCDPISGHVSLFWYQQALGQGPEFLTYFQNEAQLDKSGLPSDRFFAERPEGSVSTLKIQRTQQEDSAVYLCASSLARGYTEAFFGQGTRLTVV.

V is TRBV4-1 and J is TRBJ2-7, with 9 bases fitting TRBD1. This CDR3 comprises 13 residues. The junction had 7 bases not matched to a gene; V was cut back by 10 bases and J by 3 bases. Germline lookup yields CDR1 MGHRA and CDR2 YSYEKL. CDR3 nucleotides: TGCGCCACCCCGGACAGGGGAGACTACGAGCAGTACTTC. This translates into CATPDRGDYEQYF.